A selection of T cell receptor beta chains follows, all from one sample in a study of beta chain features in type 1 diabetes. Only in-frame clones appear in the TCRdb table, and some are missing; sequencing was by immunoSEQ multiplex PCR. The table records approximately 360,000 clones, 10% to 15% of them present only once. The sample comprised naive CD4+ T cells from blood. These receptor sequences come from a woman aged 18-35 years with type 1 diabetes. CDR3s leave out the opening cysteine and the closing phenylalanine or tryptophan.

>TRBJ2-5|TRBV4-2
ASSQEDRGGETQY
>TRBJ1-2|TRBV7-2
ASSLATVGSTNYGYT
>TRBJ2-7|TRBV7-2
ASSLFSEQY
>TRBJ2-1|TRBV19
ASSIVGLAGRYEQF
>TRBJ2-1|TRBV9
ASSSSSGLSYNEQF
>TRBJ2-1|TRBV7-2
ASSLEQPNEQF
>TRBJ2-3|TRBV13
ASSLSGVMDTQY
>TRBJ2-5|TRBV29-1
SVTDRGPTQY
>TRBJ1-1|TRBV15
ATSRDNGGSEAF
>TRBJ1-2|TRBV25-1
ASSRDTNYGYT
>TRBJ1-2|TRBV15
ATSLTGLYGYT
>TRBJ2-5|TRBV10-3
AISIGLAVRTQY
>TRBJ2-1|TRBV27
ASSLEGPYNEQF
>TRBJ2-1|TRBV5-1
ASSSRTDPGNEQF
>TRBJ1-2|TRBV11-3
ASSLRDRTS
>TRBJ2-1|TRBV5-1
ASSPGQAYYNEQF
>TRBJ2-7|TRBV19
ASSRGTGDTYEQY
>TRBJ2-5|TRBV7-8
ASRGKGQETQY
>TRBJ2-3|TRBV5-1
ASSFNSRTQY
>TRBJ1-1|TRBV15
ATSRGWSTEAF
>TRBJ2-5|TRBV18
ASSPPGRSKETQY
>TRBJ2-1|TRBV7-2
ASSLAGSGGYNEQF
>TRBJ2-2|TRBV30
AWKRLAGVSNTGELF
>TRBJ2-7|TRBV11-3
ASSLGGLLYEQY
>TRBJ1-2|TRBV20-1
SARGRDGYT
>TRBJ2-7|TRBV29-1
SVSGTPNSYEQY
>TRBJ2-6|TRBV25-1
ASSRQGVSGANVLT
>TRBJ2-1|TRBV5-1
ASSWTGTDNNEQF
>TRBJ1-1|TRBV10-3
AISDRENTEAF
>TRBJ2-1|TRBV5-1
ASSPGGRNEQF
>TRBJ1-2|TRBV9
ASSVGTEYGYT
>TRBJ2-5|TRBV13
ASSLGTSQETQY
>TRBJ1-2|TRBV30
AWRGSGYGYT
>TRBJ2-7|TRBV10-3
AIDPGQSSYEQY
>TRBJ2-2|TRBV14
ASSQVPGANTGELF
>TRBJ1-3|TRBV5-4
ASSRETGLSGNTIY
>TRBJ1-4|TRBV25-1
ASSQHPRDNEKLF
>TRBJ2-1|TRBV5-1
ASSLAQGQGSSYNEQF
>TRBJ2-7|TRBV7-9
ASSPSTSGVEQY
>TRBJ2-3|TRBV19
ASSPPGLKITDTQY
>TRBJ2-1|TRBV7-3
ASSPKLGQYNEQF
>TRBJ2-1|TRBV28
ASSLGDRGKYNEQF
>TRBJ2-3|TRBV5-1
ASSLAQVDTQY
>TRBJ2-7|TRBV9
ASSEAGRFEQY
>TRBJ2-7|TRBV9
ASSPRPRTGGEQY
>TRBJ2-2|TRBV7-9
ASSRPGLEGGELF
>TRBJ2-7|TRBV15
ATSRDRGSGEQY
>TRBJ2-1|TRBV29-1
SVEPRRGYEQF
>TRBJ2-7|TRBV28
ASSQPGGQY
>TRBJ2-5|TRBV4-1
ASGQQDKETQY
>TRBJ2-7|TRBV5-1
ASSLTYGGAYEQY
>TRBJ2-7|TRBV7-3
ASSSQRDYEQY
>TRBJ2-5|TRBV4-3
ASSGGYIHRPQETQY
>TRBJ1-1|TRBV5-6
ASSFGNTEAF
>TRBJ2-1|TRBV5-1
ASSRDAQGDNEQF